The 25 T cell receptor beta chains given below trace back to one sample, sequenced in a study of regulatory T cells in long-lasting Graves disease. Arm-PCR of CDR3 regions and iRepertoire HTBI primers were the basis on which TCR beta libraries were built. TCRdb independently ran MiXCR on the multiplex PCR reads; one entry per CDR3 protein. This sample has 350,000 to 550,000 distinct CDR3 sequences; more than 13% occur once, and the top ten carry roughly a sixth. Time point in this sample: newly diagnosed GD, antithyroid drugs for less than 3 months. Isolated PBMC RNA provided the starting material for the TCR library. A further study also used this sample, focusing on T cells in Graves' hyperthyroidism and ophthalmopathy.

Here the sequenced sample was peripheral blood mononuclear cells (PBMCs), taken at new diagnosis, from a patient treated with antithyroid drugs. Receptors were obtained from a woman in her 30s with Graves disease.

This clonotype was counted many times. The rearrangement joins TRBV18 to TRBJ1-6, with unresolved D. Per the germline V gene, CDR1 is KGHSH and CDR2 is LQKENI. There are 12 residues in the CDR3. Trimming took off 3 bases at V and 11 bases at J, with 8 bases between the two ends. CDR3 nucleotide sequence: TGTGCCAGCTCACCGGACTCTCCACCCCTCCACTTT. Its translation: CASSPDSPPLHF. The variable domain in full, completed from reference TRBV18 and TRBJ1-6, reads NAGVMQNPRHLVRRRGQEARLRCSPMKGHSHVYWYRQLPEEGLKFMVYLQKENIIDESGMPKERFSAEFPKEGPSILRIQQVVRGDSAAYFCASSPDSPPLHFGNGTRLTVT.

This clonotype showed up just a few times. An end of the junction does not agree with germline; a read error may underlie this. The J gene is TRBJ2-1, the V gene TRBV7-9; 8 bases are a match to TRBD1. The CDR3 covers 16 residues. From germline, CDR1 is SEHNR and CDR2 FQNEAQ (reference sequence). The CDR3 DNA reads as TGCGCCAGCAGCCATGTGACAGGGGCGCTTGGGAATGAGCAGTTCTTC. Amino acid sequence: CASSHVTGALGNEQFF.

This clonotype came up a few times. This chain joins TRBV4-1 and TRBJ2-5; D unresolved. Per the germline V gene, CDR1 is MGHRA and CDR2 is YSYEKL. The CDR3 has 15 residues. The ends were cut back, 0 bases at V and 1 base at J, with 9 bases in the middle. Here the CDR3 DNA reads TGCGCCAGCAGCCAAGATCGTCAGGTCCAAGAGACCCAGTACTTC. It yields the protein CASSQDRQVQETQYF.

This clonotype showed up many times. This chain joins TRBV5-1 and TRBJ2-2, with unresolved D. Germline V gene data show CDR1 as SGHRS and CDR2 as YFSETQ. CDR3 length equals 15 residues. The V gene lost 5 bases and the J gene lost 2 bases, with 13 bases spanning the gap. CDR3 sequence: CASSDRDGNTGELFF. CDR3 DNA: TGCGCCAGCAGTGACCGTGACGGTAACACCGGGGAGCTGTTTTTT.

The CDR3 bases are TGCGCCAGCAGCCCCAGGGGGGATGGTGAAAAACTGTTTTTT. Residues: CASSPRGDGEKLFF. This chain links TRBV4-1 with TRBJ1-4; 7 bases are shared with TRBD1. V was pared by 4 bases and J by 7 bases, with 6 bases of the junction left unmatched. The germline CDR1 and CDR2 sequences are MGHRA and YSYEKL. CDR3 length equals 14 residues.

This chain joins TRBV15 and TRBJ2-3, with D possibly called TRBD1 or TRBD2 (5 bases each). Germline V CDR1 and CDR2: LNHNV, YYDKDF (reference sequence). The CDR3 is made up of 13 amino acids. V lost 5 bases and J lost 9, with 15 bases in between. CDR3 sequence: CATSGGGGRTQYF. CDR3 nucleotides: TGTGCCACCAGCGGTGGGGGTGGACGGACGCAGTATTTT.

This clonotype showed up many times. The rearrangement links TRBV6-2 or TRBV6-3 to TRBJ1-2; possibly TRBD1 for D (5 bases). The CDR3 consists of 14 residues. CDR1 and CDR2 (germline): MNHEY, SVGEGT. The V and J ends lost 2 bases and 0 bases respectively, with 7 bases between them. CDR3 nucleotide sequence: TGTGCCAGCAGTTACCAGACAGCTAACTATGGCTACACCTTC. This translates into CASSYQTANYGYTF.

The genes are TRBV15 and TRBJ1-1, with no clear D. V shed 5 bases and J shed 1 base, with 8 bases lying between them. Germline assignment: CDR1 LNHNV and CDR2 YYDKDF (reference sequence). The CDR3 has 13 amino acids. The chain's CDR3 is CATSPGENTEAFF. The DNA for the CDR3 is TGTGCCACCAGCCCCGGGGAGAACACTGAAGCTTTCTTT.

This clonotype was recorded at least ten times. V gene TRBV14 combines with J gene TRBJ1-4, with D perhaps TRBD1 (6 bases). The CDR3 is 15 amino acids. Trimming left V 4 bases short and J 5 bases short, with 14 bases between. The germline V gene encodes CDR1 SGHDN and CDR2 FVKESK. The CDR3 nucleotides read TGTGCCAGCAGCCGATTAGGACAGAAAAATGAAAAACTGTTTTTT. The encoded protein is CASSRLGQKNEKLFF.

This clonotype was recorded at least ten times. V usage is TRBV5-1 and J usage is TRBJ2-3; possibly TRBD1 or TRBD2 for D (5 bases each). From germline, CDR1 is SGHRS and CDR2 YFSETQ. There are 14 residues in the CDR3. V shed 0 bases and J shed 2 bases, with 7 bases lying between them. The CDR3 is CASSLGGYTDTQYF. In DNA form, the CDR3 reads TGCGCCAGCAGCTTGGGGGGGTACACAGATACGCAGTATTTT.

This chain links TRBV10-3 with TRBJ1-2; D not resolved. CDR3 length: 17 residues. Trimming cost V 5 bases and J 0 bases, with 19 bases left between them. Germline V CDR1 and CDR2: ENHRY, SYGVKD. The CDR3 protein is CAISKDGAVDTNYGYTF. The DNA of the CDR3 is TGTGCCATCAGTAAGGATGGAGCAGTCGATACTAACTATGGCTACACCTTC.

This clonotype was seen repeatedly, ten times or more. The chain carries TRBV11-2 and TRBJ2-7; 8 nucleotides match TRBD2. The germline CDR1 and CDR2 sequences are SGHAT and FQNNGV. This CDR3 is 16 amino acids long. Germline trimming cut 3 bases from V and 5 bases from J; bases unmatched to any gene: 12. CDR3 DNA: TGTGCCAGCAGCTTCCTCTCTAGCGGGTCAGAACACGAGCAGTACTTC. Protein sequence: CASSFLSSGSEHEQYF.

Ten or more counts support this clonotype. The CDR3: CASSPQQGRQETQYF. The CDR3 coding sequence is TGTGCCAGCTCACCTCAACAGGGAAGGCAAGAGACCCAGTACTTC. V and J are TRBV18 and TRBJ2-1, with a weak D call TRBD1 (6 bases). TRBJ2-5 explains the end of the DNA better; the J call may be wrong. There are 15 residues in the CDR3. The V gene's germline CDR1 is KGHSH and CDR2 LQKENI.

There are many counts of this clonotype. The chain is built from TRBV24-1 and TRBJ2-2; D unresolved. The CDR3 loop spans 14 amino acids. Deletions cut 5 bases from V and 1 base from J, with 7 bases between. CDR1 is KGHDR, CDR2 SFDVKD, per germline. The CDR3 sequence is CATSAPRNTGELFF. CDR3 coding DNA: TGTGCCACCAGTGCGCCTAGGAACACCGGGGAGCTGTTTTTT.

The sample holds many counts of this clonotype. The CDR3 reads CASRRGPMGTQYF. In DNA form, the CDR3 reads TGTGCCAGCAGGAGGGGTCCGATGGGTACGCAGTATTTT. The chain links TRBV2 to TRBJ2-3; TRBD1 or TRBD2 may be the D gene (5 bases each). With 6 bases removed from V and 8 bases from J, the gap between germline ends came to 15 bases. Germline CDR1 SNHLY, CDR2 FYNNEI. The CDR3 loop spans 13 amino acids.

This clonotype was observed a handful of times. The V and J genes are TRBV28 and TRBJ2-1; TRBD2 might be the D (6 bases). Germline CDR1 is MDHEN and CDR2 is SYDVKM. The CDR3 length is 17 residues. Trimming cost V 5 bases and J 7 bases, with 24 bases left between them. The CDR3: CASSETRDLAEKNEQFF. The CDR3 DNA reads TGTGCCAGCAGTGAAACACGGGACTTAGCGGAGAAAAATGAGCAGTTCTTC.

This chain connects TRBV27 to TRBJ2-2; tentatively, D is TRBD1 (5 bases). Trimming took off 3 bases at V and 1 base at J, with 9 bases between the two ends. The germline V gene has CDR1 MNHEY and CDR2 SMNVEV (reference sequence). This CDR3 region has 15 residues. Written as DNA, the CDR3 is TGTGCCAGCAGTTTCGGACAACAGAACACCGGGGAGCTGTTTTTT. This translates into CASSFGQQNTGELFF.

Concerning this clonotype: Mismatch with germline at one junction end may stem from a read error. V and J are TRBV29-1 and TRBJ2-7, with D maybe TRBD2 (6 bases). The V gene's germline CDR1 is SQVTM and CDR2 ANQGSEA. The CDR3 covers 13 residues. CDR3 in amino acids: CSVEGEVTYKQYF. CDR3 nucleotides: TGCAGCGTTGAAGGGGAGGTTACCTACAAGCAGTACTTC.

This clonotype came up many times. The J gene is TRBJ2-1, the V gene TRBV4-1; 12 positions match TRBD2. This CDR3 is built from 15 residues. The germline gives CDR1 MGHRA, CDR2 YSYEKL. After removal of 1 base from V and 6 bases from J, the junction contained 1 base not matched to a gene. The DNA for the CDR3 is TGCGCCAGCAGCCAAGCTAGCGGGAGGGGCAATGAGCAGTTCTTC. This sequence encodes CASSQASGRGNEQFF.

The chain uses TRBV6-1 and TRBJ1-1; 7 positions agree with TRBD1. Trimming took 8 bases from V and 0 from J; bases not matched to a gene: 6. Germline V CDR1 and CDR2: MNHNS, SASEGT. The CDR3 is 14 amino acids. CDR3 sequence (DNA): TGTGCCAGCCGCAGGGGGACAATGAACACTGAAGCTTTCTTT. It is translated as CASRRGTMNTEAFF.

This clonotype has more than one count but fewer than ten. V is TRBV12-3 or TRBV12-4 and J is TRBJ1-2; no firm D call. The CDR3 is 14 amino acids. The CDR3 sequence: CGALVEPDNYGYTF. CDR3 coding DNA: TGTGGGGCTTTGGTGGAGCCGGACAACTATGGCTACACCTTC.

In this sample, this clonotype turned up a few times. The chain couples TRBV5-5 to TRBJ1-4; no clear D. This CDR3 has 14 residues. Germline lookup yields CDR1 SGHKS and CDR2 YYEKEE (reference sequence). The V end lost 2 bases, the J end lost 0 bases, and 5 bases lay between the germline ends. CDR3 nucleotides: TGTGCCAGCAGCTTTTTGGCAACTAATGAAAAACTGTTTTTT. Translating gives CASSFLATNEKLFF.

This clonotype appeared many times. The V and J genes are TRBV5-1 and TRBJ2-1, with unresolved D. The CDR3 runs 17 residues. Germline assignment: CDR1 SGHRS and CDR2 YFSETQ. V was trimmed by 4 bases and J by 0 bases, leaving 17 bases between them. CDR3 in amino acids: CASSLIPTASSYNEQFF. In DNA, the CDR3 is TGCGCCAGCAGCCTTATCCCGACGGCGAGCTCCTACAATGAGCAGTTCTTC. Supplemented by reference TRBV5-1 and TRBJ2-1, the full variable domain reads KAGVTQTPRYLIKTRGQQVTLSCSPISGHRSVSWYQQTPGQGLQFLFEYFSETQRNKGNFPGRFSGRQFSNSRSEMNVSTLELGDSALYLCASSLIPTASSYNEQFFGPGTRLTVL.

This chain joins TRBV5-1 and TRBJ1-5, with D perhaps TRBD1 (5 bases). The CDR3 contains 14 residues. Deletions cut 0 bases from V and 6 bases from J, with 10 bases between. Germline V gene data show CDR1 as SGHRS and CDR2 as YFSETQ. The CDR3 here is CASSLGSGSQPQHF. DNA for the CDR3: TGCGCCAGCAGCTTGGGGTCAGGGAGTCAGCCCCAGCATTTT.

This clonotype has more than one count but fewer than ten. The rearrangement uses TRBV15 and TRBJ2-3, with a weak D call TRBD1 (6 bases). Trimming took off 4 bases at V and 5 bases at J, with 19 bases between the two ends. Germline V gives CDR1 LNHNV, CDR2 YYDKDF (reference sequence). The CDR3 length is 16 residues. The CDR3 DNA reads TGTGCCACCAGCACCCTTCGAATGGACAGCCTAGATACGCAGTATTTT. Protein sequence: CATSTLRMDSLDTQYF. Together with reference TRBV15 and TRBJ2-3, the CDR3 gives the full variable domain: DAMVIQNPRYQVTQFGKPVTLSCSQTLNHNVMYWYQQKSSQAPKLLFHYYDKDFNNEADTPDNFQSRRPNTSFCFLDIRSPGLGDTAMYLCATSTLRMDSLDTQYFGPGTRLTVL.